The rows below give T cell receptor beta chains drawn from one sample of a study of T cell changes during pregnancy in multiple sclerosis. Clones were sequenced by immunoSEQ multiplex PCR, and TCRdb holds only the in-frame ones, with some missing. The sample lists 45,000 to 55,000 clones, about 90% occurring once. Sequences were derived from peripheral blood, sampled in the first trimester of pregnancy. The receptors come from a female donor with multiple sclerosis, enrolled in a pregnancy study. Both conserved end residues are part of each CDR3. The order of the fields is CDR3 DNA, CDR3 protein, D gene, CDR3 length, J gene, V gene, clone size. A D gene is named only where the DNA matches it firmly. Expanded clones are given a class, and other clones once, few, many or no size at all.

CDR3 DNA: TGTGCCAGCAGCGGCAGAACCCTCACAGATACGCAGTATTTT; CDR3 protein: CASSGRTLTDTQYF; D gene: .; CDR3 length: 14; J gene: TRBJ2-3; V gene: TRBV7-9; clone size: once
CDR3 DNA: TGCGCCAGCAGCTTGGCCACAGGGAGCCGCTATGGCTACACCTTC; CDR3 protein: CASSLATGSRYGYTF; D gene: .; CDR3 length: 15; J gene: TRBJ1-2; V gene: TRBV5-1; clone size: .
CDR3 DNA: TGTGCCAGCAGCGAAAGAACAGGGTACAATGAGCAGTTCTTC; CDR3 protein: CASSERTGYNEQFF; D gene: .; CDR3 length: 14; J gene: TRBJ2-1; V gene: TRBV9; clone size: once
CDR3 DNA: TGCGCCAGCAGCTTTGTGGCAGGGAGGGGGAACACTGAAGCTTTCTTT; CDR3 protein: CASSFVAGRGNTEAFF; D gene: .; CDR3 length: 16; J gene: TRBJ1-1; V gene: TRBV5-1; clone size: .
CDR3 DNA: TGTGCCAGCAGCCAGACCGTGACAGGGGTCGAGACCCAGTACTTC; CDR3 protein: CASSQTVTGVETQYF; D gene: TRBD1; CDR3 length: 15; J gene: TRBJ2-5; V gene: TRBV13; clone size: .
CDR3 DNA: TGCGCCAGCAGCCAAAGAACGGGTCTAGCGGGGGGGGGTAGGACCTACAATGAGCAGTTCTTC; CDR3 protein: CASSQRTGLAGGGRTYNEQFF; D gene: TRBD2; CDR3 length: 21; J gene: TRBJ2-1; V gene: TRBV4-3; clone size: .
CDR3 DNA: TGTGCCAGCAGCCCAGGATGGCTTGGAAACACCATATATTTT; CDR3 protein: CASSPGWLGNTIYF; D gene: .; CDR3 length: 14; J gene: TRBJ1-3; V gene: TRBV7-9; clone size: .
CDR3 DNA: TGTGCCAGCACCCTTTCGGGGGGCGTTAACTATGGCTACACCTTC; CDR3 protein: CASTLSGGVNYGYTF; D gene: .; CDR3 length: 15; J gene: TRBJ1-2; V gene: TRBV7-2; clone size: .
CDR3 DNA: TGTGCCAGTAGTCCCCCCCCGGGACAAGCCTCGTTTGCTGAAGCTTTCTTT; CDR3 protein: CASSPPPGQASFAEAFF; D gene: .; CDR3 length: 17; J gene: TRBJ1-1; V gene: TRBV19; clone size: .
CDR3 DNA: TGTGCCAGCGTCCTGGCGGATGGGGCCAACGTCCTGACTTTC; CDR3 protein: CASVLADGANVLTF; D gene: .; CDR3 length: 14; J gene: TRBJ2-6; V gene: TRBV7-9; clone size: .
CDR3 DNA: TGTGCCAGCAGCTCGGAAAGCGCAGATACGCAGTATTTT; CDR3 protein: CASSSESADTQYF; D gene: .; CDR3 length: 13; J gene: TRBJ2-3; V gene: TRBV7-3; clone size: .
CDR3 DNA: TGTGCCAGCAGCGTAGGGGATAGCGGGGGGGCCGGAGAGACCCAGTACTTC; CDR3 protein: CASSVGDSGGAGETQYF; D gene: TRBD2; CDR3 length: 17; J gene: TRBJ2-5; V gene: TRBV9; clone size: once
CDR3 DNA: TGTGCCAGCAGTCTCCGACAGGGAGGGACCCAGTACTTC; CDR3 protein: CASSLRQGGTQYF; D gene: .; CDR3 length: 13; J gene: TRBJ2-5; V gene: TRBV2; clone size: .
CDR3 DNA: TGTGCCACCAGCAGAGCCGGACAGCCAAATCAGCCCCAGCATTTT; CDR3 protein: CATSRAGQPNQPQHF; D gene: .; CDR3 length: 15; J gene: TRBJ1-5; V gene: TRBV15; clone size: .
CDR3 DNA: TGTGCCAGCTCCCGCTCACAGGGGGCACATGGCGGGGAGCTGTTTTTT; CDR3 protein: CASSRSQGAHGGELFF; D gene: TRBD1; CDR3 length: 16; J gene: TRBJ2-2; V gene: TRBV18; clone size: .
CDR3 DNA: TGTGCCAGTAGTATGTTACAGGGACGACTGAACACTGAAGCTTTCTTT; CDR3 protein: CASSMLQGRLNTEAFF; D gene: .; CDR3 length: 16; J gene: TRBJ1-1; V gene: TRBV19; clone size: once
CDR3 DNA: TGTGCCAGCAGCCGTAAAGGGGGAGACACTGAAGCTTTCTTT; CDR3 protein: CASSRKGGDTEAFF; D gene: .; CDR3 length: 14; J gene: TRBJ1-1; V gene: TRBV5-4; clone size: .
CDR3 DNA: TGTGCTAGCAGCTTAGTTCGCGGGGCCCAAGAGACCCAGTACTTC; CDR3 protein: CASSLVRGAQETQYF; D gene: .; CDR3 length: 15; J gene: TRBJ2-5; V gene: TRBV7-7; clone size: once
CDR3 DNA: TGTGCCAGCAGCTTACTCCAGACGGAGGGCTACACCTTC; CDR3 protein: CASSLLQTEGYTF; D gene: .; CDR3 length: 13; J gene: TRBJ1-2; V gene: TRBV7-9; clone size: .
CDR3 DNA: TGTGCCAGCAGCCCTCTCCAAGAGACCCAGTACTTC; CDR3 protein: CASSPLQETQYF; D gene: .; CDR3 length: 12; J gene: TRBJ2-5; V gene: TRBV28; clone size: .
CDR3 DNA: TGTGCCACCCGAGGACAGTCTTACGGCACAGATACGCAGTATTTT; CDR3 protein: CATRGQSYGTDTQYF; D gene: .; CDR3 length: 15; J gene: TRBJ2-3; V gene: TRBV28; clone size: .
CDR3 DNA: TGTGCCAGCAACCAAGGAGGGACAGGGTCGCACGAGCAGTACTTC; CDR3 protein: CASNQGGTGSHEQYF; D gene: TRBD1; CDR3 length: 15; J gene: TRBJ2-7; V gene: TRBV6-1; clone size: .